Listed below are T cell receptor beta chains from one sample, sequenced in a study of T cells in Graves' hyperthyroidism and ophthalmopathy. Each CDR3 protein gets one entry after TCRdb re-called the multiplex PCR reads with MiXCR. The sample includes a few hundred thousand distinct CDR3 sequences, 12% to 15% of them seen just once. Sequences were obtained from blood. The receptors were gathered from a woman in her sixties with Graves' ophthalmopathy. Each CDR3 is given with its conserved first and last residue. The D gene is left open where the match is weak. Clone size is stated in some rows and not others, as once, few, many or a class when expanded.

v_gene: TRBV5-1
d_gene: -
abundance: -
j_gene: TRBJ2-3
CDR3nt: TGCGCCAGCAGAGGAGAGTGGGGCGCAGATACGCAGTATTTT
CDR3aa: CASRGEWGADTQYF

v_gene: TRBV12-3/TRBV12-4
d_gene: TRBD1
abundance: many
j_gene: TRBJ1-2
CDR3nt: TGTGCCAGCAGTTACGGGACAGCAGATGGCTACACCTTC
CDR3aa: CASSYGTADGYTF

v_gene: TRBV7-3
d_gene: -
abundance: many
j_gene: TRBJ1-3
CDR3nt: TGTGCCAGCAGGGGGACCAGCTCTGGAAACACCATATATTTT
CDR3aa: CASRGTSSGNTIYF

v_gene: TRBV4-1
d_gene: -
abundance: few
j_gene: TRBJ2-5
CDR3nt: TGCGCCAGCAGCCAAGGGGAGACGGTGGGGACCCAGTACTTC
CDR3aa: CASSQGETVGTQYF

v_gene: TRBV20-1
d_gene: -
abundance: many
j_gene: TRBJ2-7
CDR3nt: TGCAGTGCTAGTGCCCAAGACTACTACGAGCAGTACTTC
CDR3aa: CSASAQDYYEQYF

v_gene: TRBV3-1
d_gene: TRBD2
abundance: many
j_gene: TRBJ2-1
CDR3nt: TGTGCCAGCAGCCAAGAAAAAGTCGGGGCTAGCGGGGCGCATGAGCAGTTCTTC
CDR3aa: CASSQEKVGASGAHEQFF

v_gene: TRBV6-1
d_gene: -
abundance: -
j_gene: TRBJ2-5
CDR3nt: TGTGCCAGCAGTGCCCCCCATAGGGTGGATGGGACCCAGTACTTC
CDR3aa: CASSAPHRVDGTQYF

v_gene: TRBV20-1
d_gene: -
abundance: few
j_gene: TRBJ2-2
CDR3nt: TGCAGTGCCCCGGGCCAGACGGGGACCGGGGAGCTGTTTTTT
CDR3aa: CSAPGQTGTGELFF

v_gene: TRBV20-1
d_gene: -
abundance: many
j_gene: TRBJ2-1
CDR3nt: TGCAGTGCTAGAGATCAAGCCCAGCAGTTCTTC
CDR3aa: CSARDQAQQFF

v_gene: TRBV3-1
d_gene: TRBD2
abundance: many
j_gene: TRBJ2-5
CDR3nt: TGTGCCAGCAGCGCCCCCGGACTAGCGGGAGAGACCCAGTACTTC
CDR3aa: CASSAPGLAGETQYF

v_gene: TRBV29-1
d_gene: TRBD2
abundance: many
j_gene: TRBJ2-2
CDR3nt: TGCAGCGTTGTAGTTAGCGGGAGAGGTCCGGGGGAGCTGTTTTTT
CDR3aa: CSVVVSGRGPGELFF

v_gene: TRBV3-1
d_gene: TRBD2
abundance: once
j_gene: TRBJ2-2
CDR3nt: TGTGCCAGCAGCCTTGGACTAGTCGGGGAGCTGTTTTTT
CDR3aa: CASSLGLVGELFF

v_gene: TRBV7-3
d_gene: -
abundance: many
j_gene: TRBJ2-3
CDR3nt: TGTGCCAGCAGCTTCGGCCAGCCCGCAGATACGCAGTATTTT
CDR3aa: CASSFGQPADTQYF

v_gene: TRBV6-1
d_gene: TRBD1
abundance: many
j_gene: TRBJ1-5
CDR3nt: TGTGCCAGCAGGCGGACAGGGTCCGGCCTCAATCAGCCCCAGCATTTT
CDR3aa: CASRRTGSGLNQPQHF

v_gene: TRBV20-1
d_gene: TRBD2
abundance: many
j_gene: TRBJ2-1
CDR3nt: TGCAGTGCTAGAGATCCGTCGGCTAGCGGGAGGATGAATGAGCAGTTCTTC
CDR3aa: CSARDPSASGRMNEQFF

v_gene: TRBV20-1
d_gene: TRBD2
abundance: many
j_gene: TRBJ2-7
CDR3nt: TGCAGTGCTAGAGAGGTGGGAGGGCTCTCCTACGAGCAGTACTTC
CDR3aa: CSAREVGGLSYEQYF

v_gene: TRBV19
d_gene: -
abundance: -
j_gene: TRBJ2-1
CDR3nt: TGTGCCAGTCAGGGCCAGTACAATGAGCAGTTCTTC
CDR3aa: CASQGQYNEQFF

v_gene: TRBV20-1
d_gene: -
abundance: many
j_gene: TRBJ1-1
CDR3nt: TGCAGTGCTAGATTCGGGGGCACTGAAGCTTTCTTT
CDR3aa: CSARFGGTEAFF